These 6 T cell receptor beta chains originate from one sample sequenced in a study. TCRdb independently ran MiXCR on the RT-PCR reads; one entry per CDR3 protein. The data hold just under 150 distinct CDR3 sequences, with 75% to 85% observed a single time. Sequenced material: memory CD4+ T cells from salivary gland. The receptors derive from a female donor with primary Sjogren's syndrome.

A word on this clonotype: The library was built for alpha chains, so this beta chain is an off-target read and its size means little. This chain connects TRBV6-6 to TRBJ1-1; TRBD1 aligns across 7 bases. Per the germline V gene, CDR1 is MNHNY and CDR2 is SVGAGI (reference sequence). The CDR3 runs 14 residues. V shed 5 bases and J 1 base; nucleotides not matched to a gene: 4. CDR3 sequence: CASSQEGANTEAFF. The CDR3 DNA is TGTGCCAGCAGTCAGGAGGGGGCGAACACTGAAGCTTTCTTT.

A word on this clonotype: A library prepared for alpha chains yielded this beta chain as an off-target read; its size is of little meaning. The V and J genes are TRBV5-6 and TRBJ2-1; 10 positions agree with TRBD1. Germline V lookup: CDR1 SGHDT, CDR2 YYEEEE. The CDR3 runs 15 residues. J gave up 6 bases and V 6 bases, and 9 bases lay outside the gene matches. Here the CDR3 DNA reads TGTGCCAGCAACCCCCCGGGACAGGGGACCAATGAGCAGTTCTTC. Translated: CASNPPGQGTNEQFF.

This clonotype was observed once. Because this beta chain is a stray read in a library intended to capture alpha chains, its abundance should not be given much weight. The rearrangement uses TRBV29-1 and TRBJ2-7; D is perhaps TRBD1 (6 bases). Trimming left V 7 bases short and J 4 bases short, with 17 bases between. Germline lookup yields CDR1 SQVTM and CDR2 ANQGSEA. This CDR3 region has 13 residues. The CDR3 reads CSATGGGVYEQYF. Here the CDR3 DNA reads TGCAGCGCTACAGGTGGGGGCGTTTACGAGCAGTACTTC.

For this clonotype: Within a library made for alpha chains, this beta chain is off target, and its count is uninformative. The chain combines TRBV7-2 with TRBJ2-1; no clear D gene. Between the trimmed V and J ends, which lost 1 base and 9 bases, there was a span of 13 bases. The CDR3 runs to 14 residues. The germline gives CDR1 SGHTA, CDR2 FQGNSA. This chain's CDR3 is CASSLDRSIAEQFF. CDR3 nucleotide sequence: TGTGCCAGCAGCTTAGACCGGTCGATAGCTGAGCAGTTCTTC.

As to this clonotype: This beta chain turned up in a library designed for alpha chains; as an off-target read, its abundance says little. The chain carries TRBV6-1 and TRBJ2-2, with D maybe TRBD1 (5 bases). Germline V gene data show CDR1 as MNHNS and CDR2 as SASEGT. V shed 1 base and J shed 6 bases, with 9 bases lying between them. This CDR3 spans 14 amino acids. CDR3 coding DNA: TGTGCCAGCAGTGAAGTAGGGGTGGCCGGGGAGCTGTTTTTT. Translation: CASSEVGVAGELFF.

As to this clonotype: A library prepared for alpha chains yielded this beta chain as an off-target read; its size is of little meaning. This sequence joins TRBV4-3 and TRBJ2-1, with 7 bases that match TRBD2. The CDR3 extends over 14 amino acids. CDR1 LGHNA and CDR2 YSLEER come from the germline V gene. Unmatched junction bases numbered 10, after V lost 0 bases and J lost 14 bases. CDR3 residues: CASSQDISRGGEFF. CDR3 sequence (DNA): TGCGCCAGCAGCCAAGATATCAGCCGGGGAGGGGAGTTCTTC.